The 20 T cell receptor beta chains presented below share a single source sample, sequenced in a study of blood T cell repertoires in COVID-19. Only in-frame clones appear in the TCRdb table, and some are missing; sequencing was by immunoSEQ multiplex PCR. Among 80,000 to 90,000 clones listed, roughly four fifths were seen once. The sequencing sample was made of peripheral blood. The receptor source for this set is a woman over 75 with acute or convalescent COVID-19.

The chain employs TRBV9 and TRBJ1-1; TRBD1 is a possible D gene (6 bases). The CDR3 covers 14 residues. The V end lost 7 bases, the J end lost 2 bases, and 15 bases lay between the germline ends. CDR1 SGDLS and CDR2 YYNGEE come from the germline V gene. The CDR3 sequence is CASSPGDFNTEAFF. In nucleotides, the CDR3 is TGTGCCAGCTCGCCAGGGGATTTTAACACTGAAGCTTTCTTT.

V is TRBV6-5 and J is TRBJ2-1; 10 bases map to TRBD2. The junction had 11 bases not matched to a gene; V was cut back by 6 bases and J by 9 bases. CDR1 is MNHEY and CDR2 is SVGAGI in the germline V gene. The CDR3 spans 15 residues. The CDR3 here is CASRHELAGSVEQFF. CDR3 nucleotides: TGTGCCAGCAGACATGAACTAGCGGGATCGGTTGAGCAGTTCTTC.

V and J are TRBV5-1 and TRBJ2-7, with 7 bases fitting TRBD2. There are 14 residues in the CDR3. Trimming cost V 3 bases and J 5 bases; bases outside gene matches: 8. Germline V gene sequence: CDR1 SGHRS, CDR2 YFSETQ. The CDR3 sequence is CASSSTSGDDEQYF. The DNA of the CDR3 is TGCGCCAGCAGCTCGACCAGCGGGGACGACGAGCAGTACTTC.

The V call is TRBV19, the J call TRBJ1-2; D is unresolved. V was trimmed by 0 bases and J by 4 bases, leaving 21 bases between them. The CDR3 loop spans 18 amino acids. Germline V CDR1 and CDR2: LNHDA, SQIVND (reference sequence). CDR3 sequence reads: CASSIENQSGRTLYGYTF. The CDR3 nucleotides are TGTGCCAGTAGTATAGAAAACCAAAGTGGGCGAACCCTCTATGGCTACACCTTC.

The rearrangement joins TRBV5-5 to TRBJ2-3, with D perhaps matching TRBD1 (5 bases). Per the germline V gene, CDR1 is SGHKS and CDR2 is YYEKEE (reference sequence). The CDR3 totals 14 residues. V lost 2 bases and J lost 2, with 9 bases in between. CDR3 amino acids: CASSFAGATDTQYF. In nucleotides, the CDR3 is TGTGCCAGCAGCTTCGCTGGGGCCACAGATACGCAGTATTTT.

This sequence joins TRBV7-9 and TRBJ1-2; 7 bases agree with TRBD1. The CDR3 contains 15 residues. The germline V gene encodes CDR1 SEHNR and CDR2 FQNEAQ (reference sequence). The trim removed 1 base at V and 2 bases at J, leaving 4 bases unmatched. The CDR3 nucleotides are TGTGCCAGCAGCTTAGGACTAGGGGGCAACTATGGCTACACCTTC. Translated, it gives CASSLGLGGNYGYTF.

The V and J genes are TRBV6-5 and TRBJ1-5; possibly TRBD1 for D (6 bases). Trimming pared 6 bases from V and 0 bases from J, leaving 9 bases between. The CDR3 covers 14 residues. Per germline, CDR1 MNHEY and CDR2 SVGAGI. In DNA, the CDR3 is TGTGCCAGCAGGCAGGACAGTAGCAATCAGCCCCAGCATTTT. This sequence encodes CASRQDSSNQPQHF.

The chain links TRBV14 to TRBJ2-2, with D maybe TRBD2 (5 bases). The CDR3 totals 16 residues. The germline V and J ends were trimmed by 4 bases and 1 base, with 13 bases remaining between them. From germline, CDR1 is SGHDN and CDR2 FVKESK. The CDR3 DNA reads TGTGCCAGCAGCCCTCCCGGGGTGTGGAACACCGGGGAGCTGTTTTTT. It yields the protein CASSPPGVWNTGELFF.

This clone has only a few counts. The chain couples TRBV15 to TRBJ1-3, with D perhaps matching TRBD1 (5 bases). CDR1 and CDR2 (germline): LNHNV, YYDKDF (reference sequence). This CDR3 spans 18 amino acids. Between the trimmed V and J ends, which lost 5 bases and 4 bases, there was a span of 24 bases. As DNA, the CDR3 is TGTGCCACCAGCGAGGGCGGGGCCGCAGGACCTTCAGGAAACACCATATATTTT. It specifies CATSEGGAAGPSGNTIYF.

In DNA form, the CDR3 reads TGTGCCAGCAGCTTGGTCTCAGGACTAGCGGCAGATACGCAGTATTTT. It is translated as CASSLVSGLAADTQYF. The V call is TRBV5-4, the J call TRBJ2-3; TRBD2 aligns across 10 bases. The CDR3 spans 16 residues. The germline gives CDR1 SGHNT, CDR2 YYREEE (reference sequence). With V trimmed by 0 bases and J by 4 bases, 5 bases remained unmatched.

This chain's CDR3 is CASSPDSYYGYTF. In nucleotides, the CDR3 is TGTGCCAGCAGCCCAGACAGCTACTATGGCTACACCTTC. This chain uses TRBV5-4 with TRBJ1-2; maybe TRBD1 (5 bases). The CDR3 extends over 13 amino acids. The germline V gene has CDR1 SGHNT and CDR2 YYREEE (reference sequence). Trimming removed 4 bases at V and 3 bases at J, with 10 bases between.

The CDR3 here is CASSMEGATPRFTGNTIYF. Here the CDR3 DNA reads TGTGCCAGTAGTATGGAGGGCGCTACCCCAAGATTCACTGGAAACACCATATATTTT. The rearrangement links TRBV19 to TRBJ1-3; D gene unclear. Per germline, CDR1 LNHDA and CDR2 SQIVND (reference sequence). Trimming stripped 3 bases from V and 2 bases from J, with 23 bases between. CDR3 length: 19 residues.

This chain uses TRBV9 with TRBJ1-3; D gene unclear. The CDR3 consists of 16 residues. Germline lookup yields CDR1 SGDLS and CDR2 YYNGEE. Trimming removed 0 bases at V and 0 bases at J, with 10 bases between. CDR3 DNA: TGTGCCAGCAGCGTAGGGGGAGCCGGCTCTGGAAACACCATATATTTT. This sequence encodes CASSVGGAGSGNTIYF.

The gene calls are TRBV27 and TRBJ1-2, with a tentative D call TRBD1 (5 bases). From germline, CDR1 is MNHEY and CDR2 SMNVEV (reference sequence). The CDR3 totals 16 residues. The V and J ends lost 8 bases and 4 bases respectively, with 23 bases between them. The CDR3 DNA reads TGTGCCAGCGGTAAAGGGGCAGGCGGTGCCTTCTATGGCTACACCTTC. This translates into CASGKGAGGAFYGYTF.

The chain couples TRBV11-2 to TRBJ2-5, with 10 bases identical to TRBD2. J lost 2 bases, V lost 3 bases, and 9 bases had no gene match. The CDR3 is 17 residues long. Germline lookup yields CDR1 SGHAT and CDR2 FQNNGV. This chain's CDR3 is CASSFNPGTSVQETQYF. The DNA for the CDR3 is TGTGCCAGCAGCTTTAACCCCGGGACTAGCGTACAAGAGACCCAGTACTTC.

This chain uses TRBV19 with TRBJ2-7; 7 positions match TRBD1. Looked up from germline, CDR1 is LNHDA and CDR2 is SQIVND (reference sequence). The CDR3 runs to 14 residues. Trimming took 1 base from V and 4 from J; bases not matched to a gene: 4. CDR3 residues: CASSIGQGIYEQYF. In DNA form, the CDR3 reads TGTGCCAGTAGTATAGGACAGGGAATTTACGAGCAGTACTTC.

The rearrangement uses TRBV5-1 and TRBJ1-1, with D tentatively TRBD1 (6 bases). Looked up from germline, CDR1 is SGHRS and CDR2 is YFSETQ. This CDR3 is built from 13 residues. V dropped 0 bases and J dropped 6 bases, with 9 bases sitting between them. CDR3 sequence: CASSLGDISEAFF. In DNA, the CDR3 is TGCGCCAGCAGCTTGGGGGACATTTCTGAAGCTTTCTTT.

The rearrangement links TRBV6-5 to TRBJ1-6; no definite D call. CDR1 is MNHEY and CDR2 is SVGAGI in the germline V gene. V shed 1 base and J shed 8 bases, with 12 bases lying between them. The CDR3 contains 15 residues. DNA for the CDR3: TGTGCCAGCAGTTACTTTGGACTTCGGGATTCACCCCTCCACTTT. This codes for CASSYFGLRDSPLHF.

The chain recombines TRBV10-3 with TRBJ2-7, with 9 bases lining up with TRBD1. This CDR3 spans 15 amino acids. The germline V gene encodes CDR1 ENHRY and CDR2 SYGVKD. With V trimmed by 2 bases and J by 6 bases, 8 bases remained unmatched. CDR3 bases: TGTGCCATCAGTGAGAAGGAGGGACAGGGTGGCGAGCAGTACTTC. Translation: CAISEKEGQGGEQYF.

Only one count was recorded for this clone. The chain combines TRBV5-5 with TRBJ2-7; tentatively, D is TRBD1 (5 bases). Trimming removed 0 bases from V and 5 bases from J, with 12 bases in between. The CDR3 spans 14 residues. In germline, CDR1 is SGHKS, CDR2 YYEKEE (reference sequence). The CDR3 DNA reads as TGTGCCAGCAGCTTGGTGAGACAGAAAAACGAGCAGTACTTC. Its protein is CASSLVRQKNEQYF.